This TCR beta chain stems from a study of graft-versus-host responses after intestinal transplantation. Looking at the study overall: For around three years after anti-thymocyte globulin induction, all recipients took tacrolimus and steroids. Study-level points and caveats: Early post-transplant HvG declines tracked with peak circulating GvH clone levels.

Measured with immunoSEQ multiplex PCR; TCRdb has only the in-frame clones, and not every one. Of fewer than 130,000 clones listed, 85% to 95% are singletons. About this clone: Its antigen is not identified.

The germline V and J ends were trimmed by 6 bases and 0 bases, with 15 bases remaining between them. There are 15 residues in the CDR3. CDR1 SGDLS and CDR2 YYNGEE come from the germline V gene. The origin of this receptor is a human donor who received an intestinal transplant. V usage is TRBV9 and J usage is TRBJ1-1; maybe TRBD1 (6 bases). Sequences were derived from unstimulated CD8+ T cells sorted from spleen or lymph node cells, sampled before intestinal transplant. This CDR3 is CASTRPGAMNTEAFF. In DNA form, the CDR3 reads TGTGCCAGCACCCGCCCGGGGGCGATGAACACTGAAGCTTTCTTT.